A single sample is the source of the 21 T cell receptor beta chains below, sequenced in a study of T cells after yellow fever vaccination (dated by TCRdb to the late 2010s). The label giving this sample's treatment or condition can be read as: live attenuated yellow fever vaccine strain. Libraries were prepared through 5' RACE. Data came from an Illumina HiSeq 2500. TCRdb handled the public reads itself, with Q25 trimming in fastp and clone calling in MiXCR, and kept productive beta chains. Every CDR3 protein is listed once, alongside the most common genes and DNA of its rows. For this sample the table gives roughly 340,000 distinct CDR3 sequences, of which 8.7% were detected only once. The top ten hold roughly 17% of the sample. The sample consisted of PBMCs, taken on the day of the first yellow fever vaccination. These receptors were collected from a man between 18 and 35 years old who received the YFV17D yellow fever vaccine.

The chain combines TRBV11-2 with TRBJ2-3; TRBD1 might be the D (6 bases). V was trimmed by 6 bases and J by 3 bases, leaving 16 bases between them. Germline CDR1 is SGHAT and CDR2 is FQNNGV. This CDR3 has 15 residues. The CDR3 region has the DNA TGTGCCAGCAGTTATAGACAGGCGAGGACAGATACGCAGTATTTT. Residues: CASSYRQARTDTQYF. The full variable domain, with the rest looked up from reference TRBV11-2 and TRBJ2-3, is EAGVAQSPRYKIIEKRQSVAFWCNPISGHATLYWYQQILGQGPKLLIQFQNNGVVDDSQLPKDRFSAERLKGVDSTLKIQPAKLEDSAVYLCASSYRQARTDTQYFGPGTRLTVL.

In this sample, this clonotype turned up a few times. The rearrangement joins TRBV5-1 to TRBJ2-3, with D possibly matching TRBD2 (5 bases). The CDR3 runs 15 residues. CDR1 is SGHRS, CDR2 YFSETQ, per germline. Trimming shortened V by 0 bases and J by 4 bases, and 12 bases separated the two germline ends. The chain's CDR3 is CASSLGGSPADTQYF. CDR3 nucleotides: TGCGCCAGCAGCTTGGGAGGGAGTCCAGCAGATACGCAGTATTTT.

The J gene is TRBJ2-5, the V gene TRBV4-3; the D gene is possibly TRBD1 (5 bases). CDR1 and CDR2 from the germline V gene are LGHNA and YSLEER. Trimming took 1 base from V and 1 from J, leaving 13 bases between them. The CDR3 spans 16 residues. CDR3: CASSQGRGAIQETQYF. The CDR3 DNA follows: TGCGCCAGCAGCCAAGGAAGGGGCGCAATCCAAGAGACCCAGTACTTC.

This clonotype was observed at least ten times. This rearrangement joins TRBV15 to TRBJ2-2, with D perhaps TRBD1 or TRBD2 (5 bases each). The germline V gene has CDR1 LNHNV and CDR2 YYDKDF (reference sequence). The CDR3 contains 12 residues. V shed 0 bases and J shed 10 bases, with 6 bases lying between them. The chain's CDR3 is CATSREGTELFF. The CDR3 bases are TGTGCCACCAGCAGAGAGGGGACGGAGCTGTTTTTT.

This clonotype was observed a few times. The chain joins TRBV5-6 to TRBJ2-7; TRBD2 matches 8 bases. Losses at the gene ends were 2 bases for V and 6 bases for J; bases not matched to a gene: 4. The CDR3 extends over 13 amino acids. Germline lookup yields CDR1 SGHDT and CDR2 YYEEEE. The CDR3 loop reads CASSFGAGGEQYV. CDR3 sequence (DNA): TGTGCCAGCAGCTTTGGGGCGGGGGGCGAGCAGTACGTC.

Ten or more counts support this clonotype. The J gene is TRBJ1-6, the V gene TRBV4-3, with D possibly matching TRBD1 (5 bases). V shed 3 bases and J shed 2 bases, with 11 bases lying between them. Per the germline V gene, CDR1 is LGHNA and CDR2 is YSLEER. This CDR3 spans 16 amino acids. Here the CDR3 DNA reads TGCGCCAGCAGCCACCGCCAGGGACCCTATAATTCACCCCTCCACTTT. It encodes CASSHRQGPYNSPLHF.

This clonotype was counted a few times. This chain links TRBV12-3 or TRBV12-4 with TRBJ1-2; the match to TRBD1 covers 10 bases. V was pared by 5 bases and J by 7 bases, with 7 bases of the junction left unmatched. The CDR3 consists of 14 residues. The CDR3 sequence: CASSVRDRGTGYTF. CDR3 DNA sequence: TGTGCCAGCAGTGTCCGGGACAGGGGAACTGGCTACACCTTC.

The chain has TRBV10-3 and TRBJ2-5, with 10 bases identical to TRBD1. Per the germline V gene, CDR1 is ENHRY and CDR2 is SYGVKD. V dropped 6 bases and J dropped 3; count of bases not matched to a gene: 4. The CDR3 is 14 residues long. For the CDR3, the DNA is TGTGCCATCAGCACGACAGGGGGCGAAGAGACCCAGTACTTC. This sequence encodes CAISTTGGEETQYF.

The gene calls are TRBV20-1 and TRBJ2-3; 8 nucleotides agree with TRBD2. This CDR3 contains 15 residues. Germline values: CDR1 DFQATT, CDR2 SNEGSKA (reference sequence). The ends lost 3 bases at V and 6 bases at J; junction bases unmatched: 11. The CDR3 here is CSASGVAGPGDTQYF. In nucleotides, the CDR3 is TGCAGTGCTAGTGGGGTAGCGGGGCCCGGGGATACGCAGTATTTT.

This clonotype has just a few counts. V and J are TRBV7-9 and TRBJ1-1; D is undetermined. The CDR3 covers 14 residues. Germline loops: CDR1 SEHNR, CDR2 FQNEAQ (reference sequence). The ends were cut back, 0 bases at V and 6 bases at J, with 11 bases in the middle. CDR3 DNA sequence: TGTGCCAGCAGCTTAGCGTACGGTCATCCTGAAGCTTTCTTT. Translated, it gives CASSLAYGHPEAFF.

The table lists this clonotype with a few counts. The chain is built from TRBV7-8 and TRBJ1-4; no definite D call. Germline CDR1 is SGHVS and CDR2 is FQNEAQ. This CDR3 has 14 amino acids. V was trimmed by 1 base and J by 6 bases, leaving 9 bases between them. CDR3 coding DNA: TGTGCCAGCAGCTTAGATCTCGGTTATGAAAAACTGTTTTTT. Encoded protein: CASSLDLGYEKLFF.

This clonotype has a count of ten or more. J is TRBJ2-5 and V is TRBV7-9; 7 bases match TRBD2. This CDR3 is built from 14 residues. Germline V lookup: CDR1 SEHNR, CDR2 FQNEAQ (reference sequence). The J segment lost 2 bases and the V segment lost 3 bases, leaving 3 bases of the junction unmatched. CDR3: CASSFGGGQETQYF. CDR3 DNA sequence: TGTGCCAGCAGCTTCGGCGGGGGACAAGAGACCCAGTACTTC.

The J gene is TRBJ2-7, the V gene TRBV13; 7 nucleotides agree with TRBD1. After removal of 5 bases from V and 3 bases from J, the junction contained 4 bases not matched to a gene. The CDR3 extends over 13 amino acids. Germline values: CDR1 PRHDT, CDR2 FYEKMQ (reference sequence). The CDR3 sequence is CASSRGQRYEQYV. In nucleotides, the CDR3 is TGTGCCAGCAGCCGGGGACAGCGCTACGAGCAGTACGTC.

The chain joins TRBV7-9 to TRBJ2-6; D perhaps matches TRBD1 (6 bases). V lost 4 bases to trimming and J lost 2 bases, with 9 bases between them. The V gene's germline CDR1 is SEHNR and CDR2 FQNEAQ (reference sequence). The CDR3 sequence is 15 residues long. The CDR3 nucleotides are TGTGCCAGCAGCTCCCAGGGGACTGGGGCCAACGTCCTGACTTTC. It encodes CASSSQGTGANVLTF.

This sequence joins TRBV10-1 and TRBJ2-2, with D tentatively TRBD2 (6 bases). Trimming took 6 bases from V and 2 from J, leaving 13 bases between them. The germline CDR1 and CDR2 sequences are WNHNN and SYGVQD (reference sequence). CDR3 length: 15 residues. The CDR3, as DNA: TGCGCCAGCAGCCGGGACTCCCGAAACACCGGGGAGCTGTTTTTT. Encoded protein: CASSRDSRNTGELFF.

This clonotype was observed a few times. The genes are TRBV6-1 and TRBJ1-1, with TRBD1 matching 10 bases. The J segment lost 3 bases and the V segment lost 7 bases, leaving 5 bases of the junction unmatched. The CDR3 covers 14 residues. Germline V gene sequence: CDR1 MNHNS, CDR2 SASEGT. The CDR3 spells CASNHGTGDTEAFF. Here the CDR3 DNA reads TGTGCCAGCAACCACGGGACAGGGGACACTGAAGCTTTCTTT.

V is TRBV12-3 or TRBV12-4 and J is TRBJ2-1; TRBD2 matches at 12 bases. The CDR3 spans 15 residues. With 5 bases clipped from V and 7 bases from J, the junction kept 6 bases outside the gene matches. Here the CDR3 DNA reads TGTGCCAGCAGTCCCAGACTAGCGGGGGAGAATGAGCAGTTCTTC. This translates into CASSPRLAGENEQFF.

The CDR3 DNA is TGTGCCAGCTCACCGTTAGTTGGGGACCCATCCTACAATGAGCAGTTCTTC. Protein: CASSPLVGDPSYNEQFF. The chain recombines TRBV18 with TRBJ2-1; D possibly uses TRBD1 or TRBD2 (5 bases each). V shed 3 bases and J shed 1 base, with 16 bases lying between them. This CDR3 contains 17 residues. Per germline, CDR1 KGHSH and CDR2 LQKENI.

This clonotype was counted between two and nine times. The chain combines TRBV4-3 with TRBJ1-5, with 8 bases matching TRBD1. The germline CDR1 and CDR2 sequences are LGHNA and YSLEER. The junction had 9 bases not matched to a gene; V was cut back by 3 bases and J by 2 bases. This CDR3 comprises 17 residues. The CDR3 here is CASSQSQGGAGNQPQHF. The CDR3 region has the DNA TGCGCCAGCAGCCAGTCACAGGGGGGGGCTGGCAATCAGCCCCAGCATTTT.

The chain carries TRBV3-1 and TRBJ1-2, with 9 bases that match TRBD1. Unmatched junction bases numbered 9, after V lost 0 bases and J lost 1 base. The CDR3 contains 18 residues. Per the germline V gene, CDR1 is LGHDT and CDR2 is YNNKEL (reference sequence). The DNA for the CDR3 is TGTGCCAGCAGCCAAGATATACGATGGGACAGGGATAACTATGGCTACACCTTC. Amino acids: CASSQDIRWDRDNYGYTF.

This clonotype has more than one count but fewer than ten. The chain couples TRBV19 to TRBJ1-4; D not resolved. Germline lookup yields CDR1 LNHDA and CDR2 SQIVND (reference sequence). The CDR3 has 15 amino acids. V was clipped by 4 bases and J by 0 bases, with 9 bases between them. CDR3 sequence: CASSSSSATNEKLFF. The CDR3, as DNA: TGTGCCAGTAGTAGCAGCTCTGCAACTAATGAAAAACTGTTTTTT.